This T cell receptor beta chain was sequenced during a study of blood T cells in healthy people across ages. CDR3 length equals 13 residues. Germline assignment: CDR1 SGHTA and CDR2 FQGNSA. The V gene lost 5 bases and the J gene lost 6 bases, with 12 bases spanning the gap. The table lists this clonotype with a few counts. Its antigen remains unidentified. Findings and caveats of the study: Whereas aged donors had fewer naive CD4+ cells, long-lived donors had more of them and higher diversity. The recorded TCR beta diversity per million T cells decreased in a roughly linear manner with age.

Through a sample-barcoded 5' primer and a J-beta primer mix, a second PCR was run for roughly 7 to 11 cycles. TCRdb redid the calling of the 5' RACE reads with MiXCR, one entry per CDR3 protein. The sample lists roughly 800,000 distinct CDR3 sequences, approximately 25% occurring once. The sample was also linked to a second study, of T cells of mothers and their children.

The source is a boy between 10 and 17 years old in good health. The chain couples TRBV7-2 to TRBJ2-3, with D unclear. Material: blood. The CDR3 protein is CASSPPGEDTQYF. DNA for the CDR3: TGTGCCAGCAGCCCACCAGGAGAGGATACGCAGTATTTT. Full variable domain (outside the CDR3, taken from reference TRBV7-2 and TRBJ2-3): GAGVSQSPSNKVTEKGKDVELRCDPISGHTALYWYRQSLGQGLEFLIYFQGNSAPDKSGLPSDRFSAERTGGSVSTLTIQRTQQEDSAVYLCASSPPGEDTQYFGPGTRLTVL.